Sequencing of this T cell receptor beta chain was carried out in a study of blood T cell repertoires in COVID-19. Study context: Sample material is recorded as cDNA or gDNA derived from T cells, B-cell-depleted T cells, or PBMCs.

TCRdb's copy holds only in-frame clones and misses some; the assay was immunoSEQ multiplex PCR. The sample consists of under 170,000 clones, roughly 82% of them appearing once. The origin of this receptor is a man in his 70s with acute or convalescent COVID-19. What was sequenced was peripheral blood.

The CDR3 spells CASSLVQGPTYEQYF. In DNA, the CDR3 is TGTGCCAGCAGCTTAGTGCAGGGGCCCACCTACGAGCAGTACTTC. V usage is TRBV7-3 and J usage is TRBJ2-7; TRBD1 is a possible D gene (6 bases). CDR3 length: 15 amino acids. Germline V lookup: CDR1 SGHTA, CDR2 FQGTGA. V was shortened by 2 bases and J by 2 bases, with 13 bases between the two germline ends.